This record concerns one T cell receptor (beta chain) sequence. Its specificity is not known. Generated by immunoSEQ multiplex PCR, the TCRdb table keeps only in-frame clones and is missing some. This sample has around 150,000 clones, with approximately 90% found just once. This specimen belongs to a study of T cell responses to AZD1222 COVID-19 vaccine. The study, taken as a whole, reports: Clonal diversity may have been underestimated, and the donors were mostly white British, with more females than males.

The CDR3 length is 16 residues. From germline, CDR1 is LGHDT and CDR2 YNNKEL (reference sequence). V was shortened by 1 base and J by 6 bases, with 16 bases between the two germline ends. J is TRBJ2-4 and V is TRBV3-1 (or the pseudogene TRBV3-2), with D uncertain. The source of this sequence is an adult who received the AZD1222 COVID-19 vaccine. The material was peripheral blood, obtained 28 days after the second AZD1222 dose. The CDR3 loop is CASSQGYRISLNIQYF. In nucleotides, the CDR3 is TGTGCCAGCAGCCAAGGATACAGAATTTCGCTAAACATTCAGTACTTC.